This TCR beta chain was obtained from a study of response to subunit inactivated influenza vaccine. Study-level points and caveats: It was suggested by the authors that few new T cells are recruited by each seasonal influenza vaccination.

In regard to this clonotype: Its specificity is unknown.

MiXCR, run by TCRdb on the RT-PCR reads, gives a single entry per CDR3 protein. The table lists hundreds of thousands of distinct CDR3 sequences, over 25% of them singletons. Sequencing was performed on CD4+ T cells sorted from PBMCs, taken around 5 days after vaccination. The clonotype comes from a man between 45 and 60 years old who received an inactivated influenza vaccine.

The chain's CDR3 is CASRPHGQGLEAFF. CDR3 DNA sequence: TGTGCCAGCAGGCCTCACGGACAGGGACTAGAAGCTTTCTTT. J is TRBJ1-1 and V is TRBV12-3 or TRBV12-4; 8 positions match TRBD1. Trimming cost V 6 bases and J 8 bases; bases outside gene matches: 11. The CDR3 extends over 14 amino acids.